This passage covers 30 T cell receptor beta chains from one sample sequenced in a study of blood T cells in healthy people across ages. The use of a sample-barcoded 5' primer and a J-beta primer mix characterized a second PCR of about 7 to 12 cycles. TCRdb used MiXCR to reprocess the 5' RACE reads, holding one entry per CDR3 protein. The sample holds about 720,000 distinct CDR3 sequences, 22% seen once. The sequencing input was blood. The source of these receptors is a man in his sixties or seventies in good health.

A few counts support this clonotype. The V and J genes are TRBV7-2 and TRBJ1-3; TRBD1 aligns across 8 bases. After removal of 1 base from V and 4 bases from J, the junction contained 3 bases not matched to a gene. Germline V gives CDR1 SGHTA, CDR2 FQGNSA. There are 15 residues in the CDR3. The CDR3 spells CASSLGTGWGNTIYF. The CDR3 DNA reads TGTGCCAGCAGCTTAGGGACAGGGTGGGGAAACACCATATATTTT.

V and J are TRBV7-2 and TRBJ1-2; D gene unclear. This CDR3 region has 15 residues. Trimming took 2 bases from V and 8 from J, leaving 18 bases between them. Germline V gene lookup returns CDR1 SGHTA and CDR2 FQGNSA. The CDR3 here is CASSLFAQPSGGYTF. The CDR3 DNA reads TGTGCCAGCAGCTTATTCGCACAACCCTCGGGGGGCTACACCTTC.

The chain couples TRBV20-1 to TRBJ2-7; D is unclear. Germline V lookup: CDR1 DFQATT, CDR2 SNEGSKA (reference sequence). The CDR3 totals 15 residues. The V end was cut by 3 bases, the J end by 6 bases, with 21 bases between. The CDR3 sequence: CSASPPRSRSAEQYF. The CDR3 DNA is TGCAGTGCTAGTCCCCCCAGGTCCAGATCCGCCGAGCAGTACTTC.

This clonotype occurred many times. J is TRBJ2-7 and V is TRBV12-3 or TRBV12-4; a weak D match, TRBD2 (5 bases). The V gene lost 5 bases and the J gene lost 5 bases, with 16 bases spanning the gap. The CDR3 is made up of 14 amino acids. The CDR3 protein is CASSPRENRDEQYF. The CDR3 nucleotides are TGTGCCAGCAGTCCGAGGGAAAATAGGGACGAGCAGTACTTC.

The sample holds a few counts of this clonotype. The J gene is TRBJ2-2, the V gene TRBV18; D remains ambiguous. CDR3 length: 14 residues. CDR1 KGHSH and CDR2 LQKENI come from the germline V gene. The V end lost 3 bases, the J end lost 1 base, and 6 bases lay between the germline ends. CDR3 protein: CASSPQMNTGELFF. The CDR3 bases are TGTGCCAGCTCACCTCAGATGAACACCGGGGAGCTGTTTTTT.

The V call is TRBV3-1, the J call TRBJ2-7; 9 bases fit TRBD1. The CDR3 consists of 16 residues. J lost 4 bases, V lost 4 bases, and 11 bases had no gene match. Per germline, CDR1 LGHDT and CDR2 YNNKEL (reference sequence). The CDR3 loop reads CASSRQPGQGRYEQYF. In nucleotides, the CDR3 is TGTGCCAGCAGCCGGCAACCGGGACAGGGAAGGTACGAGCAGTACTTC.

This clonotype has a handful of counts. The chain recombines TRBV12-3 or TRBV12-4 with TRBJ2-3; D uncertain. This CDR3 spans 12 amino acids. The germline V and J ends were trimmed by 7 bases and 6 bases, with 11 bases remaining between them. CDR3 region: CASTLYSDTQYF. As DNA, the CDR3 is TGTGCCAGCACTCTCTATTCCGATACGCAGTATTTT.

This chain connects TRBV6-5 to TRBJ2-7; 9 bases match TRBD2. With 6 bases clipped from V and 0 bases from J, the junction kept 6 bases outside the gene matches. This CDR3 is built from 15 residues. The germline gives CDR1 MNHEY, CDR2 SVGAGI. CDR3 bases: TGTGCCAGCAGGGATAGCGGGAGAAGCTCCTACGAGCAGTACTTC. Residues: CASRDSGRSSYEQYF.

This clonotype showed up many times. This chain links TRBV5-1 with TRBJ1-1; D unclear. Trimming pared 2 bases from V and 0 bases from J, leaving 11 bases between. CDR1 is SGHRS and CDR2 is YFSETQ in the germline V gene. This CDR3 is built from 15 residues. The CDR3: CASSFAWNMNTEAFF. CDR3 nucleotide sequence: TGCGCCAGCAGCTTCGCCTGGAATATGAACACTGAAGCTTTCTTT.

The V gene is TRBV27, the J gene TRBJ2-7; 8 bases agree with TRBD2. Germline CDR1 reads MNHEY; CDR2 reads SMNVEV (reference sequence). The V segment lost 4 bases and the J segment 2 bases; nucleotides outside the gene matches: 4. This CDR3 contains 14 residues. CDR3 nucleotide sequence: TGTGCCAGCAGTTCCCCGGGGGGGCCCTACGAGCAGTACGTC. Translating it yields CASSSPGGPYEQYV.

This clonotype was seen more than once but under ten times. The chain combines TRBV7-6 with TRBJ2-1, with TRBD2 matching over 9 bases. This CDR3 comprises 15 residues. V was clipped by 3 bases and J by 4 bases; unmatched bases: 4. CDR1 is SGHVS and CDR2 is FNYEAQ in the germline V gene. CDR3 bases: TGTGCCAGCAGCTTTGCGGGAGGGTTGTACAATGAGCAGTTCTTC. Encoded protein: CASSFAGGLYNEQFF.

There are a few counts of this clonotype. The chain combines TRBV5-6 with TRBJ1-4, with 7 bases matching TRBD1. The CDR3 sequence is 16 residues long. V gave up 1 base and J gave up 7 bases; unmatched junction bases: 10. Germline V gives CDR1 SGHDT, CDR2 YYEEEE. The CDR3 DNA is TGTGCCAGCAGCTTGTATAGGGGGCCTAAGGGTGAAAAACTGTTTTTT. It codes for CASSLYRGPKGEKLFF.

As DNA, the CDR3 is TGCAGCGTTGCTTCGGTTATCGGGGGCCACACCTTC. It specifies CSVASVIGGHTF. This chain connects TRBV29-1 to TRBJ1-2; possibly TRBD1 for D (6 bases). Trimming took 4 bases from V and 12 from J, leaving 18 bases between them. Germline lookup yields CDR1 SQVTM and CDR2 ANQGSEA. This CDR3 region has 12 residues.

The sample holds many counts of this clonotype. The chain recombines TRBV29-1 with TRBJ2-3; D is possibly TRBD2 (6 bases). The V gene lost 5 bases and the J gene lost 6 bases, with 24 bases spanning the gap. Germline values: CDR1 SQVTM, CDR2 ANQGSEA. This CDR3 spans 16 amino acids. CDR3 in amino acids: CSVSLGGTAMGDTQYF. The CDR3 region has the DNA TGCAGCGTTTCACTTGGGGGGACGGCAATGGGGGATACGCAGTATTTT.

Ten or more counts support this clonotype. This chain connects TRBV12-3 or TRBV12-4 to TRBJ2-1; 7 nucleotides match TRBD2. V lost 8 bases and J lost 4; bases outside the gene matches: 5. There are 13 residues in the CDR3. CDR3 coding DNA: TGTGCCAGCGGGGGGGATTGGTACAATGAGCAGTTCTTC. Translated: CASGGDWYNEQFF.

This clonotype was picked up a small number of times. V gene TRBV12-3 or TRBV12-4 combines with J gene TRBJ1-2, with no clear D. The CDR3 runs 15 residues. V lost 1 base, J lost 8 bases, and 17 bases lay in between. For the CDR3, the DNA is TGTGCCAGCAGTTTAGGAGAGATCCCATCTGGGGGCTACACCTTC. Translating gives CASSLGEIPSGGYTF.

The J gene is TRBJ2-5, the V gene TRBV7-6; tentative D call: TRBD2 (5 bases). The J call is in doubt because the DNA end fits TRBJ2-1 better. Germline V gene lookup returns CDR1 SGHVS and CDR2 FNYEAQ. The CDR3 totals 14 residues. This CDR3 reads CASSYRGGWDEQFF. The CDR3, as DNA: TGTGCCAGCAGTTATCGGGGTGGTTGGGATGAGCAGTTCTTC.

This clonotype was picked up many times. CDR3 region: CASSSIGAGGSYEQYF. As DNA, the CDR3 is TGTGCCAGCAGTTCGATCGGAGCGGGAGGTTCCTACGAGCAGTACTTC. The chain is built from TRBV6-2 or TRBV6-3 and TRBJ2-7; 9 nucleotides match TRBD2. The CDR3 has 16 amino acids. Germline V CDR1 and CDR2: MNHEY, SVGEGT. The V segment lost 4 bases and the J segment 1 base; nucleotides outside the gene matches: 8.

V is TRBV5-1 and J is TRBJ2-5; TRBD2 agrees at 12 bases. The better agreement between TRBJ2-7 and the DNA end casts doubt on the J call. This CDR3 has 15 residues. Germline lookup yields CDR1 SGHRS and CDR2 YFSETQ. CDR3 coding DNA: TGCGCCAGCAGCCAAGATGGACTAGCGGGGCTCGAGCAGTACTTC. Protein: CASSQDGLAGLEQYF.

This chain uses TRBV7-9 with TRBJ2-7, with a tentative D call TRBD2 (5 bases). Germline V gene lookup returns CDR1 SEHNR and CDR2 FQNEAQ (reference sequence). V was shortened by 4 bases and J by 3 bases, with 7 bases between the two germline ends. The CDR3 spans 12 residues. The CDR3, as DNA: TGTGCCAGCAGCTACGGGGTCTACGAGCAGTACTTC. This translates into CASSYGVYEQYF.

The rearrangement uses TRBV6-6 and TRBJ2-7, with D perhaps matching TRBD1 (6 bases). The CDR3 loop spans 15 amino acids. Trimming shortened V by 2 bases and J by 1 base, and 12 bases separated the two germline ends. Germline assignment: CDR1 MNHNY and CDR2 SVGAGI (reference sequence). This CDR3 reads CASSYGVQGSYEQYF. The CDR3 region has the DNA TGTGCCAGCAGTTACGGAGTACAGGGTTCCTACGAGCAGTACTTC.

The chain couples TRBV7-9 to TRBJ2-5; 9 nucleotides align to TRBD2. V lost 2 bases to trimming and J lost 7 bases; unmatched junction nucleotides: 8. The CDR3 runs 15 residues. Germline CDR1 is SEHNR and CDR2 is FQNEAQ (reference sequence). CDR3 nucleotides: TGTGCCAGCAGCTTACTAGCGGGAACGCTTGGGACCCAGTACTTC. Residues: CASSLLAGTLGTQYF.

The V and J genes are TRBV6-6 and TRBJ2-3, with 15 bases fitting TRBD2. The CDR3 sequence is 16 residues long. The germline gives CDR1 MNHNY, CDR2 SVGAGI (reference sequence). V gave up 6 bases and J gave up 5 bases; unmatched junction bases: 6. The CDR3 DNA follows: TGTGCCAGCAGCGGACTAGCGGGGGGGCCAGGAGATACGCAGTATTTT. Its protein is CASSGLAGGPGDTQYF.

The chain combines TRBV7-7 with TRBJ2-1; D remains unclear. There are 14 residues in the CDR3. The V end was cut by 2 bases, the J end by 5 bases, with 10 bases between. The germline CDR1 and CDR2 sequences are SSHAT and FNYEAQ (reference sequence). The CDR3, as DNA: TGTGCCAGCAGCTTAATCCCTTCGAACAATGAGCAGTTCTTC. Translating it yields CASSLIPSNNEQFF.

J is TRBJ1-6 and V is TRBV27; maybe TRBD1 (6 bases). The CDR3 spans 14 residues. Per germline, CDR1 MNHEY and CDR2 SMNVEV (reference sequence). The ends were cut back, 8 bases at V and 7 bases at J, with 15 bases in the middle. As DNA, the CDR3 is TGTGCCAGCTACTCCGGGACAAAGAATTCACCCCTCCACTTT. Translation: CASYSGTKNSPLHF.

The V call is TRBV12-3 or TRBV12-4, the J call TRBJ1-3; 9 nucleotides line up with TRBD1. The CDR3 has 13 residues. V lost 8 bases, J lost 8 bases, and 7 bases stayed unmatched. The DNA for the CDR3 is TGTGCCAGCGGGGGGACAGGGAAGGACACCATATATTTT. Translated, it gives CASGGTGKDTIYF.

This clonotype was counted ten times or more. The V and J genes are TRBV11-3 and TRBJ2-3; D is perhaps TRBD1 or TRBD2 (6 bases each). V dropped 2 bases and J dropped 0 bases, with 9 bases sitting between them. CDR1 is SGHNT, CDR2 YENEEA, per germline. The CDR3 sequence is 15 residues long. This chain's CDR3 is CASSLQGTSTDTQYF. The CDR3 nucleotides are TGTGCCAGCAGCTTACAGGGGACTAGCACAGATACGCAGTATTTT.

This clonotype was seen a few times. The J gene is TRBJ2-1, the V gene TRBV6-4, with a possible D match to TRBD2 (6 bases). The CDR3 consists of 15 residues. Trimming took off 5 bases at V and 4 bases at J, with 15 bases between the two ends. Germline CDR1 and CDR2: MRHNA and SNTAGT. CDR3 bases: TGTGCCAGCAGTCTACAGGAGCGGGCTTACAATGAGCAGTTCTTC. It specifies CASSLQERAYNEQFF.

This clonotype was seen more than once but under ten times. V and J are TRBV6-5 and TRBJ2-3; the match to TRBD1 covers 7 bases. The V gene end was trimmed by 0 bases and the J gene end by 7 bases; junction bases not matched to a gene: 7. There are 15 residues in the CDR3. Germline CDR1 reads MNHEY; CDR2 reads SVGAGI. The CDR3 region is CASSYSGQVRNTQYF. In DNA form, the CDR3 reads TGTGCCAGCAGTTACTCAGGACAGGTCCGAAATACGCAGTATTTT.

This chain links TRBV11-2 with TRBJ1-4; 8 bases match TRBD1. The CDR3 contains 16 residues. Germline-derived CDR1 and CDR2 are SGHAT and FQNNGV. J gave up 3 bases and V 4 bases, and 7 bases lay outside the gene matches. The CDR3, as DNA: TGTGCCAGCAGCTCTAACAGGGGGAGTCCTAATGAAAAACTGTTTTTT. This gives the protein CASSSNRGSPNEKLFF.